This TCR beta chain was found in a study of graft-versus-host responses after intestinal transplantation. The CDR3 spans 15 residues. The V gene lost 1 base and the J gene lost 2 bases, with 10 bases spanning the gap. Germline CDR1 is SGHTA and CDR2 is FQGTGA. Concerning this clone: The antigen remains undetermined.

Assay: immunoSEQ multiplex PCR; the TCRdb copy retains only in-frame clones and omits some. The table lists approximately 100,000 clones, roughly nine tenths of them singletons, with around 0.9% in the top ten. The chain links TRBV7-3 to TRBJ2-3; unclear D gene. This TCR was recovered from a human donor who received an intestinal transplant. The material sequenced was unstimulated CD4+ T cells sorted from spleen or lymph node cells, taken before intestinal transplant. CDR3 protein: CASSLIAGNTDTQYF. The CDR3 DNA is TGTGCCAGCAGCTTAATTGCCGGAAACACAGATACGCAGTATTTT.